This T cell receptor beta chain is from a study of T cell changes during pregnancy in multiple sclerosis. CDR3 length: 13 residues. V lost 5 bases and J lost 3; bases outside the gene matches: 4. Germline V lookup: CDR1 MNHEY, CDR2 SVGAGI. Clones were read by immunoSEQ multiplex PCR, and TCRdb kept only the in-frame ones, dropping some. The sample records 40,000 to 50,000 clones, 75% to 95% being singletons. The material sequenced was CD4+ T cells from peripheral blood mononuclear cells, taken after pregnancy. This chain uses TRBV6-5 with TRBJ2-7; 7 bases are shared with TRBD1. The receptor was isolated from a female donor in good health, enrolled as a control in a pregnancy study. The CDR3 DNA is TGTGCCAGCAGTCCGGGACAGATCTACGAGCAGTACTTC. Protein: CASSPGQIYEQYF.